This T cell receptor beta chain originates from a study of blood T cells in healthy people across ages. Findings and limits, study-wide: Any conclusive comparison of naive versus antigen-experienced cells was prevented by using unsorted PBMCs.

Primers used in a second PCR of roughly 7 to 12 cycles were a sample-barcoded 5' primer and a J-beta primer mix. From the 5' RACE reads, TCRdb called clonotypes with MiXCR, one entry per CDR3 protein. The sample holds under 1,000,000 distinct CDR3 sequences, around 34% seen once. The CDR3 has 16 amino acids. Trimming removed 1 base from V and 0 bases from J, with 7 bases in between. Germline V gives CDR1 SGHTA, CDR2 FQGNSA. This clonotype was recorded a few times. Its antigen remains unknown. The chain combines TRBV7-2 with TRBJ1-6; D not resolved. The clonotype comes from a man between 18 and 29 years old in good health. Sequencing was carried out using blood. Written as DNA, the CDR3 is TGTGCCAGCAGCTTAGTCCACAGCTCCTATAATTCACCCCTCCACTTT. Translation gives CASSLVHSSYNSPLHF.